This TCR beta chain was observed in a study of blood T cell repertoires in COVID-19. Study details: The origin of the acute and convalescent COVID-19 samples was the United States, Italy and Spain. Sample material is recorded as cDNA or gDNA derived from T cells, B-cell-depleted T cells, or PBMCs.

Germline CDR1 MNHEY, CDR2 SMNVEV (reference sequence). J lost 4 bases, V lost 6 bases, and 8 bases had no gene match. The CDR3 length is 14 residues. Measured with immunoSEQ multiplex PCR; TCRdb has only the in-frame clones, and not every one. The sample has approximately 33,000 clones; roughly 78% are singletons. The sequencing sample was made of peripheral blood. The sequence was collected from a man aged 70-80 years with acute or convalescent COVID-19. This sequence joins TRBV27 and TRBJ1-1; TRBD1 matches 7 bases. DNA for the CDR3: TGTGCCAGCAGAATGACAGGGCTCTCCACTGAAGCTTTCTTT. Its translation: CASRMTGLSTEAFF.